These T cell receptor beta chains were read from a single sample in a study of T cells after posttransplantation cyclophosphamide. The data were produced by immunoSEQ multiplex PCR, yet TCRdb's version contains in-frame clones alone and is incomplete. The table records about 66,000 clones, around 93% of them present only once. The specimen was PBMCs. These receptors all stem from a woman aged 25 to 39 in good health and a related stem cell transplant donor. The CDR3 runs from the conserved cysteine through the conserved F or W. D genes are given only for firm matches. Clone size, where shown, is once, few, many, or a class for clones that have expanded.

v_call	j_call	d_call	clone_size	cdr3_aa	cdr3_nt
TRBV15	TRBJ2-7	TRBD1	-	CATSRGQGLDEQYF	TGTGCCACCAGCAGGGGACAGGGTCTAGACGAGCAGTACTTC
TRBV2	TRBJ2-7	-	-	CASSEALAKQYF	TGTGCCAGCAGTGAAGCGTTGGCGAAGCAGTACTTC
TRBV5-1	TRBJ2-1	TRBD1	-	CASSLTTGGYNEQFF	TGCGCCAGCAGCTTAACGACAGGGGGTTACAATGAGCAGTTCTTC
TRBV5-4	TRBJ2-5	-	-	CASSLASSGETQYF	TGTGCCAGCTCCCTGGCCAGCTCTGGTGAGACCCAGTACTTC
TRBV15	TRBJ2-5	TRBD1	few	CATSRGTGDEETQYF	TGTGCCACCAGCAGAGGGACAGGGGACGAAGAGACCCAGTACTTC
TRBV29-1	TRBJ2-1	TRBD2	-	CSVEDRISGAPNEQFF	TGCAGCGTTGAAGATCGAATAAGCGGGGCCCCCAATGAGCAGTTCTTC
TRBV19	TRBJ1-5	-	once	CASSIRHGGGNQPQHF	TGTGCCAGTAGTATTAGGCACGGCGGTGGCAATCAGCCCCAGCATTTT
TRBV9	TRBJ1-1	-	-	CASSPSGTEAFF	TGTGCCAGCAGCCCCAGCGGGACCGAAGCTTTCTTT
TRBV4-3	TRBJ2-5	TRBD2	-	CASSQRAAAGGRQTQYF	TGCGCCAGCAGCCAGAGGGCCGCGGCGGGGGGGCGGCAGACCCAGTACTTC
TRBV5-4	TRBJ1-3	-	few	CASSLQGGNTIYF	TGTGCCAGCAGCTTGCAGGGGGGAAACACCATATATTTT
TRBV5-5	TRBJ2-7	-	-	CASRGEPGLYEQYF	TGTGCCAGCAGAGGGGAACCGGGTCTCTACGAGCAGTACTTC
TRBV4-1	TRBJ1-1	-	-	CASSLTRQLNTEAFF	TGCGCCAGCAGCCTAACCCGACAGCTAAACACTGAAGCTTTCTTT
TRBV12-5	TRBJ1-1	-	-	CASGLWGDTEAFF	TGTGCTAGTGGTTTATGGGGGGACACTGAAGCTTTCTTT
TRBV20-1	TRBJ1-1	-	-	CSARVTAEAFF	TGCAGTGCTAGAGTAACAGCTGAAGCTTTCTTT
TRBV2	TRBJ1-1	TRBD1	-	CASTFRQGARMNTEAFF	TGTGCCAGCACTTTTAGACAGGGGGCGAGGATGAACACTGAAGCTTTCTTT
TRBV4-2	TRBJ2-7	-	-	CASSQEPGSYEQYF	TGTGCCAGCAGCCAAGAACCAGGATCCTACGAGCAGTACTTC
TRBV15	TRBJ2-7	TRBD1	-	CATSEAGSTGGSYEQYF	TGTGCCACCAGCGAAGCCGGATCGACAGGGGGCTCCTACGAGCAGTACTTC
TRBV11-1	TRBJ1-1	TRBD1	-	CASSPDRGEAFF	TGTGCCAGCAGCCCGGACAGGGGTGAAGCTTTCTTT
TRBV28	TRBJ1-6	-	-	CASSLQDRPLHF	TGTGCCAGCAGTTTACAGGACCGCCCCCTCCACTTT
TRBV4-1	TRBJ1-6	TRBD1	-	CASSQVSGTGNSPLHF	TGCGCCAGCAGCCAAGTCTCAGGGACAGGGAATTCACCCCTCCACTTT
TRBV7-3	TRBJ2-1	-	-	CASRKGGVDEQFF	TGTGCCAGCAGGAAGGGGGGGGTCGATGAGCAGTTCTTC
TRBV4-2	TRBJ2-3	-	-	CASSQDGTDTQYF	TGTGCCAGCAGCCAAGACGGCACAGATACGCAGTATTTT
TRBV6-5	TRBJ1-1	-	-	CASSLVDRNTEAFF	TGTGCCAGCAGCCTCGTCGATAGGAACACTGAAGCTTTCTTT
TRBV5-4	TRBJ1-1	-	-	CASSSRMNTEAFF	TGTGCCAGTAGCTCCCGGATGAACACTGAAGCTTTCTTT
TRBV15	TRBJ1-1	-	-	CATNGQPNTEAFF	TGTGCCACCAATGGACAACCGAACACTGAAGCTTTCTTT
TRBV10-3	TRBJ1-5	TRBD1	-	CAISESKQGSYSNQPQHF	TGTGCCATCAGTGAGTCAAAACAGGGGTCTTATAGCAATCAGCCCCAGCATTTT
TRBV5-1	TRBJ1-5	-	-	CASSLGDGLGDQPQHF	TGCGCCAGCAGCTTGGGGGACGGACTTGGAGATCAGCCCCAGCATTTT
TRBV19	TRBJ2-6	-	-	CASSISSGANVLTF	TGTGCCAGTAGTATCTCCTCTGGGGCCAACGTCCTGACTTTC
TRBV5-6	TRBJ1-1	-	once	CASSLASGEWAFF	TGTGCCAGCAGCTTGGCCAGTGGGGAATGGGCTTTCTTT
TRBV2	TRBJ2-1	TRBD1	-	CASTRDRGMYNEQFF	TGTGCCAGCACTCGGGACAGGGGGATGTACAATGAGCAGTTCTTC
TRBV11-2	TRBJ1-2	-	-	CASRVLGVTYGYTF	TGTGCCAGCAGAGTTTTGGGAGTTACGTATGGCTACACCTTC
TRBV10-3	TRBJ2-5	TRBD2	-	CAITKSLAGTSRETQYF	TGTGCCATCACTAAGTCCCTAGCGGGGACCTCAAGGGAGACCCAGTACTTC
TRBV19	TRBJ2-2	TRBD1	-	CASSRGQGAVGELFF	TGTGCCAGTAGTCGGGGACAGGGGGCCGTCGGGGAGCTGTTTTTT
TRBV28	TRBJ1-4	-	-	CASRETTNEKLFF	TGTGCCAGCAGGGAAACAACTAATGAAAAACTGTTTTTT
TRBV18	TRBJ1-4	-	-	CASSVSNAGSAEKLFF	TGTGCCAGCTCAGTCTCCAATGCGGGAAGCGCTGAAAAACTGTTTTTT
TRBV7-2	TRBJ2-3	-	-	CASSPDGRSLFTDTQYF	TGTGCCAGCAGCCCGGACGGCAGAAGCTTATTCACAGATACGCAGTATTTT
TRBV5-1	TRBJ2-7	-	-	CASSSIVTGVPYEQYF	TGCGCCAGCAGCTCTATCGTGACAGGCGTCCCCTACGAGCAGTACTTC
TRBV2	TRBJ2-7	TRBD2	-	CASEERLAGAYEQYF	TGTGCCAGCGAGGAAAGGCTAGCGGGGGCCTACGAGCAGTACTTC
TRBV19	TRBJ1-4	TRBD1	-	CASSFQTGGTGKLFF	TGTGCCAGTAGTTTCCAGACAGGGGGTACAGGGAAACTGTTTTTT
TRBV10-1	TRBJ2-7	TRBD1	-	CASSAQGSRQYF	TGCGCCAGCAGTGCACAGGGGTCCCGGCAGTACTTC
TRBV4-3	TRBJ1-6	-	-	CASSQEIGSPLHF	TGCGCCAGCAGCCAAGAGATCGGTTCACCCCTTCACTTT
TRBV19	TRBJ2-2	-	-	CAIVSRGVAGELFF	TGTGCCATCGTGTCCAGGGGGGTCGCCGGGGAGCTGTTTTTT
TRBV18	TRBJ2-1	-	-	CASSPISLYNEQFF	TGTGCCAGCTCACCAATATCCCTTTACAATGAGCAGTTCTTC
TRBV4-1	TRBJ1-6	-	few	CASSQDNRSPLHF	TGCGCCAGCAGCCAAGATAACCGTTCACCCCTCCACTTT
TRBV7-3	TRBJ2-3	-	-	CASSLNGGLGDTQYF	TGTGCCAGCAGCTTAAATGGGGGGTTAGGGGATACGCAGTATTTT
TRBV5-5	TRBJ1-2	TRBD1	-	CASSLSYRGRGDYGYTF	TGTGCCAGCAGCTTGAGTTACAGGGGGCGCGGGGACTATGGCTACACCTTC
TRBV20-1	TRBJ1-2	-	-	CSARDSGGYTF	TGCAGTGCTAGAGACAGTGGGGGCTACACCTTC
TRBV9	TRBJ2-1	-	-	CASSVSWGYDNEQFF	TGTGCCAGCAGCGTAAGTTGGGGATACGACAATGAGCAGTTCTTC
TRBV15	TRBJ2-7	-	-	CATSNETPYEQYF	TGTGCCACCAGCAATGAAACCCCCTACGAGCAGTACTTC